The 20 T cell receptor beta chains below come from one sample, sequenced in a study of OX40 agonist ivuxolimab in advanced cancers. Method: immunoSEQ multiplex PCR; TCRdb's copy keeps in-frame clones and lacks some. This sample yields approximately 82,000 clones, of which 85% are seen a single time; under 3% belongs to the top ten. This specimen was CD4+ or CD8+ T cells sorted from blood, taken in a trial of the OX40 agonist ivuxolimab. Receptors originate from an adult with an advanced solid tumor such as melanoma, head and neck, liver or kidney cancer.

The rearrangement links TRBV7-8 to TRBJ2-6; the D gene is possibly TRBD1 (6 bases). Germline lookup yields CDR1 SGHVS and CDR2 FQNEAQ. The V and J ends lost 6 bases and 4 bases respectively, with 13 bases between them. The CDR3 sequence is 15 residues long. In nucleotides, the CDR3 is TGTGCCAGCAGTACCGACAGGTCCGGGGCCAACGTCCTGACTTTC. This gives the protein CASSTDRSGANVLTF.

The CDR3 coding sequence is TGTGCCAGCAAGCGGGGAGCGGGGCTGAAAGAGACCCAGTACTTC. Translation: CASKRGAGLKETQYF. The chain carries TRBV27 and TRBJ2-5, with 7 bases that match TRBD2. Trimming removed 7 bases from V and 3 bases from J; junction bases left unmatched: 11. Germline V CDR1 and CDR2: MNHEY, SMNVEV (reference sequence). This CDR3 spans 15 amino acids.

This chain's CDR3 is CASSLEESTEAFF. The CDR3, as DNA: TGTGCCAGCAGCCTTGAGGAGTCAACTGAAGCTTTCTTT. The V call is TRBV6-4, the J call TRBJ1-1; D is unclear. The CDR3 spans 13 residues. Trimming pared 6 bases from V and 5 bases from J, leaving 13 bases between. Germline assignment: CDR1 MRHNA and CDR2 SNTAGT.

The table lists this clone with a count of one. CDR3 nucleotide sequence: TGTGCCAGCAGCCAAGGACAGGGGGGTAACTATGGCTACACCTTC. Protein sequence: CASSQGQGGNYGYTF. The rearrangement joins TRBV28 to TRBJ1-2; 10 bases fit TRBD1. CDR3 length: 15 residues. Germline V gives CDR1 MDHEN, CDR2 SYDVKM. V was clipped by 6 bases and J by 1 base; unmatched bases: 5.

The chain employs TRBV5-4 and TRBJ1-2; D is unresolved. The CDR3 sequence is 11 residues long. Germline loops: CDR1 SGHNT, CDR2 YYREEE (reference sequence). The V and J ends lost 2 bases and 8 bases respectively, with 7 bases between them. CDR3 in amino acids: CASSFNRGYTF. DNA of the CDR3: TGTGCCAGCAGCTTCAACAGAGGCTACACCTTC. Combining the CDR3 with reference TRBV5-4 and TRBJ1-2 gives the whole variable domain ETGVTQSPTHLIKTRGQQVTLRCSSQSGHNTVSWYQQALGQGPQFIFQYYREEENGRGNFPPRFSGLQFPNYSSELNVNALELDDSALYLCASSFNRGYTFGSGTRLTVV.

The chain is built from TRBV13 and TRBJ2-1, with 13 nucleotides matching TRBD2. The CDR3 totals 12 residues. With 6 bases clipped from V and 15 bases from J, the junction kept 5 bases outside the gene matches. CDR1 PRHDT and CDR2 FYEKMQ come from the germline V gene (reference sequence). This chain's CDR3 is CASSPRTSGGFF. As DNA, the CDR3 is TGTGCCAGCAGTCCCCGGACTAGCGGGGGGTTCTTC.

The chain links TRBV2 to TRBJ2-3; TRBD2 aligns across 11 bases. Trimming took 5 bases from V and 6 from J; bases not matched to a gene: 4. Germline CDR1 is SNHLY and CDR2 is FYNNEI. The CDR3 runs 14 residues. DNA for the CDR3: TGTGCCAGCAGTCTAGCGGGGGGAGGGGATACGCAGTATTTT. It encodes CASSLAGGGDTQYF.

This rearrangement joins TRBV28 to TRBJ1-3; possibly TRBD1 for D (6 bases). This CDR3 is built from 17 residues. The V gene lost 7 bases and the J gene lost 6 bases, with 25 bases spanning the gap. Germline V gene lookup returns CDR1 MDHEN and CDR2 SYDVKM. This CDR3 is CASMGGGKTGHKNTIYF. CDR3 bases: TGTGCCAGCATGGGGGGAGGGAAGACAGGCCACAAAAACACCATATATTTT.

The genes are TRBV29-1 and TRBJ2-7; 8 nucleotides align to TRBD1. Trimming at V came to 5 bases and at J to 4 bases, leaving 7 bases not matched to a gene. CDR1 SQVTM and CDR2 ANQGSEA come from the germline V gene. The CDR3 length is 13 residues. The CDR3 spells CSVFGTGQYEQYF. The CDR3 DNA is TGCAGCGTTTTCGGGACAGGACAATACGAGCAGTACTTC.

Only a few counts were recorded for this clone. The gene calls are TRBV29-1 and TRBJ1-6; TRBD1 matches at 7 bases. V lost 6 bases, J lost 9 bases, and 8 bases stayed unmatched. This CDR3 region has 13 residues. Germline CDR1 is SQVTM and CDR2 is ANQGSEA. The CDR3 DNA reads TGCAGCGTCGCGACAGGGTCGGGTTCACCCCTCCACTTT. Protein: CSVATGSGSPLHF.

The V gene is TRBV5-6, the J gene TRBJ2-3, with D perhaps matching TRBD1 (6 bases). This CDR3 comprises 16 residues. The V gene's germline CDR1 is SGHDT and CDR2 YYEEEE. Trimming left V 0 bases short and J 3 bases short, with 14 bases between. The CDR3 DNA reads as TGTGCCAGCAGCTTGGCCATGACAGGCCTAACAGATACGCAGTATTTT. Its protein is CASSLAMTGLTDTQYF.

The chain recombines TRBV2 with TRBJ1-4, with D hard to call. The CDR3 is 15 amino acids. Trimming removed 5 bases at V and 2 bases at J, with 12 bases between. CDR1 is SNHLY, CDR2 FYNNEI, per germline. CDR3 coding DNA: TGTGCCAGCAGTCAAAACATTGCCACTAATGAAAAACTGTTTTTT. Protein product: CASSQNIATNEKLFF.

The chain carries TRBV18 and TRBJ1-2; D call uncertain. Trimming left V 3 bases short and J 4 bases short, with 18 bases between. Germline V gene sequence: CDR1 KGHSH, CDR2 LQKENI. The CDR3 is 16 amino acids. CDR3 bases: TGTGCCAGCTCACCGGCGGTGGCAAGGAGCGTCTATGGCTACACCTTC. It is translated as CASSPAVARSVYGYTF.

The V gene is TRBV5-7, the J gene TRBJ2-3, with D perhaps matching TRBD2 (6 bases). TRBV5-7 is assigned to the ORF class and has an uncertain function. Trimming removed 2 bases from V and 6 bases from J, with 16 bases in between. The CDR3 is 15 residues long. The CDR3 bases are TGTGCCAGCAGCTTCCGGCTAGCGAATGTCGATACGCAGTATTTT. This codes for CASSFRLANVDTQYF.

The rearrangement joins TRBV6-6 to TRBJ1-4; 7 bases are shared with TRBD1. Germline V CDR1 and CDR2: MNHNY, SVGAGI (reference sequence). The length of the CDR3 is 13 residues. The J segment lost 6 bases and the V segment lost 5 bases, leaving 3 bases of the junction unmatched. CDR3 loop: CASSTGTDEKLFF. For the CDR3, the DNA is TGTGCCAGCAGTACCGGGACAGATGAAAAACTGTTTTTT.

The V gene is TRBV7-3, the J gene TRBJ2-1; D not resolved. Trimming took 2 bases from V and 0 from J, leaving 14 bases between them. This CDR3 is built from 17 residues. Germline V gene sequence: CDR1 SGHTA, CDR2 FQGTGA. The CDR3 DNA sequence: TGTGCCAGCAGCTTATCAATTGGGCGGAGCTCCTACAATGAGCAGTTCTTC. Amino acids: CASSLSIGRSSYNEQFF. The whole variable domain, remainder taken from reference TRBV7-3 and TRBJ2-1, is GAGVSQTPSNKVTEKGKYVELRCDPISGHTALYWYRQSLGQGPEFLIYFQGTGAADDSGLPNDRFFAVRPEGSVSTLKIQRTERGDSAVYLCASSLSIGRSSYNEQFFGPGTRLTVL.

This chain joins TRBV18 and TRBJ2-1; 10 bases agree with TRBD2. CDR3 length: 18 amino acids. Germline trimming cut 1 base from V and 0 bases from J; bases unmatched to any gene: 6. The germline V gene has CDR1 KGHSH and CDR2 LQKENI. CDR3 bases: TGTGCCAGCTCACCACAACTAGCGGGGAGAAGCTCCTACAATGAGCAGTTCTTC. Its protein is CASSPQLAGRSSYNEQFF.

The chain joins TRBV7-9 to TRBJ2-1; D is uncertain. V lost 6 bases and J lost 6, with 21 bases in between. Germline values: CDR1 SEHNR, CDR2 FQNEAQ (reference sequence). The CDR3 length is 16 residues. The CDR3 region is CASSPTTIGLTNEQFF. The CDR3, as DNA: TGTGCCAGCAGTCCAACAACCATAGGCTTGACCAATGAGCAGTTCTTC.

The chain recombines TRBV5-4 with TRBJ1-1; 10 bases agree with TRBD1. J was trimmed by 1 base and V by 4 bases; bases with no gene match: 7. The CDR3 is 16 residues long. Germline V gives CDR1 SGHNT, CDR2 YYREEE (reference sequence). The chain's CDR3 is CASSTGTGVRNTEAFF. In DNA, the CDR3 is TGTGCCAGCAGCACCGGGACAGGGGTGAGGAACACTGAAGCTTTCTTT. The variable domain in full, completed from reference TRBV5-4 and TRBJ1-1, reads ETGVTQSPTHLIKTRGQQVTLRCSSQSGHNTVSWYQQALGQGPQFIFQYYREEENGRGNFPPRFSGLQFPNYSSELNVNALELDDSALYLCASSTGTGVRNTEAFFGQGTRLTVV.

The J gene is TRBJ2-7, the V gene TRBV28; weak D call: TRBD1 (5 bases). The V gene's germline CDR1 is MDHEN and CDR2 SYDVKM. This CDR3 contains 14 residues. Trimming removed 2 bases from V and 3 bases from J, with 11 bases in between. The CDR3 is CASSLQQVVYEQYF. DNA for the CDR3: TGTGCCAGCAGTTTACAACAGGTGGTCTACGAGCAGTACTTC.